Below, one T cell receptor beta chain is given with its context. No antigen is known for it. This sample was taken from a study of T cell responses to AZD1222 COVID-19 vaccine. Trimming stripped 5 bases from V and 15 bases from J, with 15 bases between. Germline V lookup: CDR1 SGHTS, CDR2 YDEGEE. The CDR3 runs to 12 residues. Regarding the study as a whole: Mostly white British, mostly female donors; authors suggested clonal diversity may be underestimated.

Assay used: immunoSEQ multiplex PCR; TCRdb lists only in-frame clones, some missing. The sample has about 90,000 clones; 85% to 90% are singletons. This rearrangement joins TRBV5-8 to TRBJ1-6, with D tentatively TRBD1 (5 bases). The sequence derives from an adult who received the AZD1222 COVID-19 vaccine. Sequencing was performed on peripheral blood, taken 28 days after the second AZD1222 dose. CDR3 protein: CASSLLGARLHF. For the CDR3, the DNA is TGTGCCAGCAGTCTATTAGGGGCGCGCCTCCACTTT.